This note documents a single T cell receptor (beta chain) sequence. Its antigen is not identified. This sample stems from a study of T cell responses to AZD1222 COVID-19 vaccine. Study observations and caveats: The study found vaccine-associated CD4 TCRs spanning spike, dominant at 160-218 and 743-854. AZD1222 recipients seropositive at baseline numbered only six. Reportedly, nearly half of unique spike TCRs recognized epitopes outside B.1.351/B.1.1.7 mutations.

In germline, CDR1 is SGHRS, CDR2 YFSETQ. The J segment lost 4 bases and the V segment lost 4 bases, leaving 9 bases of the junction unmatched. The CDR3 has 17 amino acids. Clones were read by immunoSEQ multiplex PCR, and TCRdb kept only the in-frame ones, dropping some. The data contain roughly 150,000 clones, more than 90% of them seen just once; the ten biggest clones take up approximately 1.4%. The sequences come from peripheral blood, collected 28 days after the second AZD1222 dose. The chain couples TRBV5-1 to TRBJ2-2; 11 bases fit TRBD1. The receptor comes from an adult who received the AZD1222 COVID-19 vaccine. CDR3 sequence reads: CASSPKGQGAATGELFF. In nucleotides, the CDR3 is TGCGCCAGCAGCCCAAAAGGACAGGGGGCGGCCACCGGGGAGCTGTTTTTT.